These T cell receptor beta chains were read from a single sample in a study of tumor and adjacent non-tumor tissue in lung cancer. A single record per CDR3 protein comes from TCRdb applying MiXCR to the multiplex PCR reads. The sample includes around 70,000 distinct CDR3 sequences, 60% to 75% of them seen just once. The sequencing sample was made of lung tumor tissue. The origin of the receptors is a man in his sixties with non-small cell lung cancer. CDR3s leave out the opening cysteine and the closing phenylalanine or tryptophan. The order of the fields is V gene, J gene, CDR3 protein.

v_gene: TRBV6-5
j_gene: TRBJ2-2
CDR3aa: ASSYSRRVTVELF

v_gene: TRBV11-1
j_gene: TRBJ2-2
CDR3aa: ASTLERTGPHIGELL

v_gene: TRBV20-1
j_gene: TRBJ1-5
CDR3aa: SAPRQGALSNQPQH

v_gene: TRBV28
j_gene: TRBJ1-2
CDR3aa: ASSQDGVDYGYT

v_gene: TRBV29-1
j_gene: TRBJ2-5
CDR3aa: SVDGEIQY

v_gene: TRBV6-2/TRBV6-3
j_gene: TRBJ2-1
CDR3aa: DSSQVIGYEQF

v_gene: TRBV6-5
j_gene: TRBJ1-1
CDR3aa: VSSYSIRNTEAF

v_gene: TRBV29-1
j_gene: TRBJ2-3
CDR3aa: GVDPRTGGADTQY

v_gene: TRBV20-1
j_gene: TRBJ2-1
CDR3aa: CARDMRKAAFNKQF

v_gene: TRBV10-3
j_gene: TRBJ1-4
CDR3aa: AISEIGNENEKLF

v_gene: TRBV7-9
j_gene: TRBJ2-7
CDR3aa: DSTSGTSGIEEQY

v_gene: TRBV29-1
j_gene: TRBJ1-2
CDR3aa: SVEGDRQGYT

v_gene: TRBV5-1
j_gene: TRBJ1-5
CDR3aa: ASSLDWNQPQH

v_gene: TRBV6-5
j_gene: TRBJ2-1
CDR3aa: ASNFRQGSYNEQF

v_gene: TRBV20-1
j_gene: TRBJ1-1
CDR3aa: SAESARNEAS

v_gene: TRBV28
j_gene: TRBJ1-2
CDR3aa: ASRGYGYT